These T cell receptor beta chains were read from a single sample in a study of human T cells and chemical hapten exposure. Each CDR3 protein is one row after TCRdb ran MiXCR on the RACE reads. The sample contains nearly 80,000 distinct CDR3 sequences, about 9.4% of which appear only once. This material consisted of whole blood, taken in connection with sensitization to the hapten diphenylcyclopropenone (DPC). These TCRs come from a woman in her 50s with alopecia areata. Some clones in this sample may be carry-over from other donors' samples. Both conserved end residues are part of each CDR3. The order of the fields is CDR3 length, clone size, D gene, V gene, J gene, CDR3 protein, CDR3 DNA. D genes are given only for firm matches. Clone size is not always given. Where it is, it says once, few, many or a class for expanded clones.

CDR3 length: 15
clone size: few
D gene: .
V gene: TRBV2
J gene: TRBJ2-7
CDR3 protein: CASSELGREGYEQYF
CDR3 DNA: TGTGCCAGCAGTGAACTGGGGCGAGAGGGCTACGAGCAGTACTTC

CDR3 length: 15
clone size: .
D gene: TRBD2
V gene: TRBV10-2
J gene: TRBJ2-7
CDR3 protein: CASSERTSGTYEQYF
CDR3 DNA: TGCGCCAGCAGTGAGAGGACTAGCGGGACCTACGAGCAGTACTTC

CDR3 length: 11
clone size: .
D gene: .
V gene: TRBV20-1
J gene: TRBJ2-3
CDR3 protein: CSAGRSNTQYF
CDR3 DNA: TGCAGTGCTGGCCGGTCTAATACGCAGTATTTT

CDR3 length: 15
clone size: many
D gene: TRBD2
V gene: TRBV6-4
J gene: TRBJ2-3
CDR3 protein: CASSEVAGGPDTQYF
CDR3 DNA: TGTGCCAGCAGTGAGGTAGCGGGAGGGCCAGATACGCAGTATTTT

CDR3 length: 13
clone size: many
D gene: .
V gene: TRBV6-6
J gene: TRBJ2-1
CDR3 protein: CASSYSTRNEQFF
CDR3 DNA: TGTGCCAGCAGTTACTCGACGAGGAATGAGCAGTTCTTC

CDR3 length: 12
clone size: few
D gene: .
V gene: TRBV28
J gene: TRBJ2-7
CDR3 protein: CASSLAGYEQYF
CDR3 DNA: TGTGCCAGCAGTCTCGCGGGCTACGAGCAGTACTTC

CDR3 length: 14
clone size: few
D gene: .
V gene: TRBV30
J gene: TRBJ2-7
CDR3 protein: CAWSPRTASYEQYF
CDR3 DNA: TGTGCCTGGAGTCCCCGGACTGCCTCCTACGAGCAGTACTTC

CDR3 length: 15
clone size: few
D gene: .
V gene: TRBV28
J gene: TRBJ2-1
CDR3 protein: CASVTGGAGANEQFF
CDR3 DNA: TGTGCCAGCGTGACGGGGGGCGCCGGGGCCAATGAGCAGTTCTTC

CDR3 length: 15
clone size: many
D gene: .
V gene: TRBV5-5
J gene: TRBJ2-5
CDR3 protein: CASSLTGGGGKTQYF
CDR3 DNA: TGTGCCAGCAGCTTGACAGGTGGGGGCGGAAAGACCCAGTACTTC

CDR3 length: 15
clone size: few
D gene: .
V gene: TRBV4-1
J gene: TRBJ1-3
CDR3 protein: CASSDSGLFASTIYF
CDR3 DNA: TGCGCCAGCAGCGATTCGGGACTCTTCGCGAGCACCATATATTTT

CDR3 length: 15
clone size: few
D gene: TRBD2
V gene: TRBV10-3
J gene: TRBJ2-3
CDR3 protein: CAISLAGGGKDTQYF
CDR3 DNA: TGTGCCATCAGCTTAGCGGGAGGAGGGAAAGATACGCAGTATTTT

CDR3 length: 15
clone size: many
D gene: .
V gene: TRBV12-5
J gene: TRBJ2-5
CDR3 protein: CASGPRTTGQWTQYF
CDR3 DNA: TGTGCTAGTGGTCCTCGGACCACCGGACAGTGGACCCAGTACTTC

CDR3 length: 13
clone size: few
D gene: .
V gene: TRBV10-2
J gene: TRBJ1-4
CDR3 protein: CASTRGINEKLFF
CDR3 DNA: TGCGCCAGCACCAGGGGCATTAATGAAAAACTGTTTTTT

CDR3 length: 15
clone size: few
D gene: .
V gene: TRBV5-1
J gene: TRBJ2-7
CDR3 protein: CASSLNGDKSYEQYF
CDR3 DNA: TGCGCCAGCAGCTTGAATGGGGACAAGTCCTACGAGCAGTACTTC

CDR3 length: 18
clone size: .
D gene: TRBD2
V gene: TRBV14
J gene: TRBJ2-7
CDR3 protein: CASSQGLAGRPLSYEQYF
CDR3 DNA: TGTGCCAGCAGCCAAGGGTTAGCGGGCCGTCCCCTGTCCTACGAGCAGTACTTC

CDR3 length: 13
clone size: .
D gene: TRBD1
V gene: TRBV20-1
J gene: TRBJ2-5
CDR3 protein: CSAGTGGQETQYF
CDR3 DNA: TGCAGTGCTGGGACAGGGGGCCAAGAGACCCAGTACTTC

CDR3 length: 17
clone size: .
D gene: TRBD2
V gene: TRBV6-6
J gene: TRBJ2-7
CDR3 protein: CASSPSGRARTSYEQYF
CDR3 DNA: TGTGCCAGCAGTCCTAGCGGGAGGGCCCGAACTTCCTACGAGCAGTACTTC

CDR3 length: 14
clone size: .
D gene: .
V gene: TRBV30
J gene: TRBJ1-2
CDR3 protein: CAWSVRREGSGYTF
CDR3 DNA: TGTGCCTGGAGTGTAAGGAGGGAAGGATCTGGCTACACCTTC

CDR3 length: 14
clone size: .
D gene: .
V gene: TRBV20-1
J gene: TRBJ2-3
CDR3 protein: CSASGREQGDTQYF
CDR3 DNA: TGCAGTGCTAGCGGCCGGGAGCAAGGAGATACGCAGTATTTT

CDR3 length: 14
clone size: .
D gene: .
V gene: TRBV29-1
J gene: TRBJ1-2
CDR3 protein: CSVPGVGANYGYTF
CDR3 DNA: TGCAGCGTGCCAGGCGTAGGGGCGAACTATGGCTACACCTTC

CDR3 length: 20
clone size: .
D gene: TRBD2
V gene: TRBV27
J gene: TRBJ2-1
CDR3 protein: CASSPVLTSGLFSSYNEQFF
CDR3 DNA: TGTGCCAGCAGTCCAGTCCTGACTAGCGGGCTCTTTAGCTCCTACAATGAGCAGTTCTTC

CDR3 length: 15
clone size: .
D gene: TRBD1
V gene: TRBV6-6
J gene: TRBJ1-5
CDR3 protein: CASRGQGTSNQPQHF
CDR3 DNA: TGTGCCAGCAGGGGACAGGGCACTAGCAATCAGCCCCAGCATTTT

CDR3 length: 17
clone size: .
D gene: TRBD2
V gene: TRBV7-6
J gene: TRBJ2-5
CDR3 protein: CASSPFETSGSRETQYF
CDR3 DNA: TGTGCCAGCAGCCCTTTCGAGACTAGCGGGAGCCGGGAGACCCAGTACTTC

CDR3 length: 15
clone size: .
D gene: .
V gene: TRBV24-1
J gene: TRBJ2-3
CDR3 protein: CATSDTREDRDTQYF
CDR3 DNA: TGTGCCACCAGTGACACCAGGGAGGATCGAGATACGCAGTATTTT

CDR3 length: 12
clone size: .
D gene: .
V gene: TRBV28
J gene: TRBJ1-2
CDR3 protein: CASSSGTDGYTF
CDR3 DNA: TGTGCCAGCAGTTCCGGGACGGATGGCTACACCTTC

CDR3 length: 14
clone size: few
D gene: TRBD1
V gene: TRBV5-4
J gene: TRBJ2-2
CDR3 protein: CASSRTGGTGELFF
CDR3 DNA: TGTGCCAGCAGCCGGACAGGGGGCACCGGGGAGCTGTTTTTT

CDR3 length: 16
clone size: many
D gene: TRBD2
V gene: TRBV5-1
J gene: TRBJ2-5
CDR3 protein: CASSPIAGVYQETQYF
CDR3 DNA: TGCGCCAGCAGCCCGATCGCGGGAGTTTACCAAGAGACCCAGTACTTC

CDR3 length: 17
clone size: .
D gene: TRBD2
V gene: TRBV7-9
J gene: TRBJ2-7
CDR3 protein: CASSLRAGDAVRSEQYF
CDR3 DNA: TGTGCCAGCAGCTTAAGGGCGGGGGACGCTGTACGATCCGAGCAGTACTTC